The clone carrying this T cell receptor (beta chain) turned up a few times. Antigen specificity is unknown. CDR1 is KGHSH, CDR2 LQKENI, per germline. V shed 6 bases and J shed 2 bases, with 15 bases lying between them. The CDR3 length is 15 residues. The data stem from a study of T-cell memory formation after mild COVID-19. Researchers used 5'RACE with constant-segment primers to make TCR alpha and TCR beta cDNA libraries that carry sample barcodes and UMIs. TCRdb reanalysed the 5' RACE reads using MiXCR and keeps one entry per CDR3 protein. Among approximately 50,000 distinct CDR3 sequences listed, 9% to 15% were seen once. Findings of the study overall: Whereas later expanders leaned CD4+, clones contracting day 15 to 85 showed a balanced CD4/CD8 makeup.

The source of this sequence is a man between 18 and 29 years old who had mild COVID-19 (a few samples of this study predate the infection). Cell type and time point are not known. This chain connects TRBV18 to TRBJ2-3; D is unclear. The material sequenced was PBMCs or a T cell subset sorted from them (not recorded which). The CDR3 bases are TGTGCCAGCTCTCGACCGGCCGGTGACACAGATACGCAGTATTTT. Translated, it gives CASSRPAGDTDTQYF. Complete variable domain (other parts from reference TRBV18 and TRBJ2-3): NAGVMQNPRHLVRRRGQEARLRCSPMKGHSHVYWYRQLPEEGLKFMVYLQKENIIDESGMPKERFSAEFPKEGPSILRIQQVVRGDSAAYFCASSRPAGDTDTQYFGPGTRLTVL.